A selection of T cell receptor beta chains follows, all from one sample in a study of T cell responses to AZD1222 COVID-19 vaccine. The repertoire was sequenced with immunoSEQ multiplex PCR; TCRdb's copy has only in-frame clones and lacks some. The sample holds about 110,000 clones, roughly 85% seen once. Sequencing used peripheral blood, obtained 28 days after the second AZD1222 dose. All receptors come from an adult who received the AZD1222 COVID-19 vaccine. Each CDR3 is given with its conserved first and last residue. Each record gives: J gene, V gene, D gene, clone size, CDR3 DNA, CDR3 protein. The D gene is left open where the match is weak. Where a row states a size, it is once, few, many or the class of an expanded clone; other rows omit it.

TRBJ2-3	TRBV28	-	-	TGTGCCAGCAGTTTGGCCTTCACAGATACGCAGTATTTT	CASSLAFTDTQYF
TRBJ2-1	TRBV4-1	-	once	TGCGCCAGCAGCCAAGTAGGGAGCTCCTACAATGAGCAGTTCTTC	CASSQVGSSYNEQFF
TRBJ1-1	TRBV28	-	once	TGTGCCAGCAGTCTCCGGACAAATATGAACACTGAAGCTTTCTTT	CASSLRTNMNTEAFF
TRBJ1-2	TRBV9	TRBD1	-	TGTGCCAGCAGCAAAGGACAGGGGATGAACTATGGCTACACCTTC	CASSKGQGMNYGYTF
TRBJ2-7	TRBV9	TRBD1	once	TGTGCCAGCAGCGTATCAGGGGGCGGCTACGAGCAGTACTTC	CASSVSGGGYEQYF
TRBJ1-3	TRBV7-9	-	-	TGTGCCAGCAGCTTAGAAGGCCTTCTTGGCACCATATATTTT	CASSLEGLLGTIYF
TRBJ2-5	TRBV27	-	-	TGTGCCAGCAGTTTGAATATCCAAGAGACCCAGTACTTC	CASSLNIQETQYF
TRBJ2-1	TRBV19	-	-	TGTGCCAGTAGTATTGTGGCAGGCGCTCGTGAGCAGTTCTTC	CASSIVAGAREQFF
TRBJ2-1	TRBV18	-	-	TGTGCCAGCTCACCAACGGGGCCGGGGAGCTCCTACAATGAGCAGTTCTTC	CASSPTGPGSSYNEQFF
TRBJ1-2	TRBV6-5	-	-	TGTGCCAGCAGCACCAGCACAGGGATCAATGGCTACACCTTC	CASSTSTGINGYTF
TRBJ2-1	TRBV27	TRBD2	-	TGTGCCAGCACCCTAGCGGCCAACTCCTACAATGAGCAGTTCTTC	CASTLAANSYNEQFF
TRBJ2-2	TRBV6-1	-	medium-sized	TGTGCCAGCAGTGAAGGGGCTAGCCCCACCGGGGAGCTGTTTTTT	CASSEGASPTGELFF
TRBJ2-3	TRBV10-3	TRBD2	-	TGTGCCATTGACGATAGACTAGCGGGGGGACGGGATACGCAGTATTTT	CAIDDRLAGGRDTQYF
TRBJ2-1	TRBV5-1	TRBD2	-	TGCGCCAGCAGCGGAGGACTAGCGGGAGGTTACAATGAGCAGTTCTTC	CASSGGLAGGYNEQFF
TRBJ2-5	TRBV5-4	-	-	TGTGCCAGCAGCTTGCTGCTCGAGACCCAGTACTTC	CASSLLLETQYF
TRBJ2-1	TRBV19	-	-	TGTGCCAGTAGTATCGGGTCAATTTACAATGAGCAGTTCTTC	CASSIGSIYNEQFF
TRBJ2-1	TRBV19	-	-	TGTGCCAGTAGTATAGGGGGAGTCGCTCGGGGTGAGCAGTTCTTC	CASSIGGVARGEQFF
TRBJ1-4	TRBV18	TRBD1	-	TGTGCCAGCTCACCCCAGGGGGGCGATGAAAAACTGTTTTTT	CASSPQGGDEKLFF
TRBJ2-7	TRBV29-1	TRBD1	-	TGCAGCGTTGCCATTACGACAGACAGGGGGCTTACCTACGAGCAGTACTTC	CSVAITTDRGLTYEQYF
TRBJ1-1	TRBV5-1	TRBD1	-	TGCGCCAGCAGCTTTTTGAGGGGACAGGGGGAAGCTTTCTTT	CASSFLRGQGEAFF
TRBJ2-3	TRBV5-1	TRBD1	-	TGCGCCAGCAGCTTACCGGGACAGGGGGCTCATACGCAGTATTTT	CASSLPGQGAHTQYF
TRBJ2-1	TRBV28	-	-	TGTGCCAGCAGTACCCCCATTAGCGAGTACAATGAGCAGTTCTTC	CASSTPISEYNEQFF
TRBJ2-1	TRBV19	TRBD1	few	TGTGCCAGTAGTATAGCGGCAGGGGGCTCCTACAATGAGCAGTTCTTC	CASSIAAGGSYNEQFF
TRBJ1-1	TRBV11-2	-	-	TGTGCCAGCGCCAATAACCTAGGGACTGAAGCTTTCTTT	CASANNLGTEAFF
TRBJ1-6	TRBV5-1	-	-	TGCGCCAGCAGCTTGGCAGGTCGGTCACCCCTCCACTTT	CASSLAGRSPLHF
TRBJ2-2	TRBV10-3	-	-	TGTGCCACCACGGACAGCAACTTGGGGAACACCGGGGAGCTGTTTTTT	CATTDSNLGNTGELFF
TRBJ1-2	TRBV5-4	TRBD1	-	TGTGCCAGCAGCTCAAGACAGGGATCTAACTATGGCTACACCTTC	CASSSRQGSNYGYTF
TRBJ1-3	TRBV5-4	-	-	TGTGCCAGCAGCCTCGCAGGGGTAGTAGCTGGAAACACCATATATTTT	CASSLAGVVAGNTIYF
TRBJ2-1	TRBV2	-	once	TGTGCCAGCAGTGGGAGGATCCACAATGAGCAGTTCTTC	CASSGRIHNEQFF